This TCR beta chain was captured by sequencing in a study of blood T cells in healthy people across ages. The study, taken as a whole, reports: Unsorted PBMCs prevented conclusive naive versus antigen-experienced comparison.

Through a sample-barcoded 5' primer and a J-beta primer mix, a second PCR was run for roughly 7 to 11 cycles. Via MiXCR, TCRdb re-called the 5' RACE reads, giving one row per CDR3 protein. This sample has about 930,000 distinct CDR3 sequences, with almost 30% found just once. Comments on this clonotype: Antigen specificity is unknown.

Trimming shortened V by 6 bases and J by 5 bases, and 7 bases separated the two germline ends. This CDR3 spans 11 amino acids. These sequences were also reported in another study, on T cells of mothers and their children.

V and J are TRBV12-3 or TRBV12-4 and TRBJ2-5; D gene uncertain. This receptor was obtained from a woman aged 40 to 49 in good health. Sequences were obtained from blood. CDR3: CASRSLETQYF. CDR3 in DNA: TGTGCCAGCAGAAGTTTGGAGACCCAGTACTTC.